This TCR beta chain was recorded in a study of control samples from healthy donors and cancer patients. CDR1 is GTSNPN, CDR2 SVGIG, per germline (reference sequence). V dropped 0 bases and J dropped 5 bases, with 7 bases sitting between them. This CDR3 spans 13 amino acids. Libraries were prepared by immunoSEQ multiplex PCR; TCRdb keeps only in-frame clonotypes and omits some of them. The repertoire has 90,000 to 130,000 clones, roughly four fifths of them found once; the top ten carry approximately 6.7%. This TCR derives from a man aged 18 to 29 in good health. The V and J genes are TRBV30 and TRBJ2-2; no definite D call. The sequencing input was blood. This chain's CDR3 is CAWSVQRTGELFF. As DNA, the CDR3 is TGTGCCTGGAGTGTACAGAGGACCGGGGAGCTGTTTTTT. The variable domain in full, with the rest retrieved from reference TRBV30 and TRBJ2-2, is SQTIHQWPATLVQPVGSPLSLECTVEGTSNPNLYWYRQAAGRGLQLLFYSVGIGQISSEVPQNLSASRPQDRQFILSSKKLLLSDSGFYLCAWSVQRTGELFFGEGSRLTVL.